The clone carrying this T cell receptor (beta chain) was found a few times. The target antigen is unknown. This record comes from a study of identical twins. Study-wide results and limits: Zero-insertion findings could be partly confounded by invariant cells (MAIT and iNKT cells). The degree of excess twin sharing was weaker in beta out-of-frame sequences.

V lost 5 bases to trimming and J lost 0 bases; unmatched junction nucleotides: 9. Germline V CDR1 and CDR2: MNHEY, SVGEGT. CDR3 size: 16 residues. With template switching, a universal primer site was added, and the cDNA carried unique molecular identifiers. Using its own MiXCR run on the 5' RACE reads, TCRdb lists one record per CDR3 protein. The data hold approximately 600,000 distinct CDR3 sequences, with roughly 6.6% observed a single time. This sample was shared with a second study, whose subject was yellow fever vaccine responses in identical twins. That report notes: Each twin's T cell response to the vaccine was reported to look partly convergent and partly personalized.

The V gene is TRBV6-2 or TRBV6-3, the J gene TRBJ1-1, with 7 bases fitting TRBD1. The sequence was obtained from a young woman in good health. Sequencing used PBMCs. CDR3 sequence (DNA): TGTGCCAGCAGTCACCAACAAGACAGGGTGAACACTGAAGCTTTCTTT. Translating gives CASSHQQDRVNTEAFF.